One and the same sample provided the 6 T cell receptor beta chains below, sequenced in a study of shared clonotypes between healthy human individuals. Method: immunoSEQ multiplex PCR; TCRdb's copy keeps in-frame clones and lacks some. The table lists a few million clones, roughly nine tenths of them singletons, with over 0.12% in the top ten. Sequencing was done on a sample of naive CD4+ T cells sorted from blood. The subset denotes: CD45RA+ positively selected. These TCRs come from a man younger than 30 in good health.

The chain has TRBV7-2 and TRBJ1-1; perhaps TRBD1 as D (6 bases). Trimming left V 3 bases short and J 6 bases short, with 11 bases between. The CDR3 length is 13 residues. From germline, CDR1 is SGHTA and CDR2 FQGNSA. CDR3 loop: CASSFTGIPEAFF. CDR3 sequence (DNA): TGTGCCAGCAGCTTTACAGGGATCCCTGAAGCTTTCTTT.

The CDR3 region has the DNA TGTGCCAGCAGCGGGGACAGGGGAAGGACCTACGAGCAGTACTTC. Translation gives CASSGDRGRTYEQYF. This chain uses TRBV5-4 with TRBJ2-7; 10 nucleotides line up with TRBD1. The CDR3 loop spans 15 amino acids. CDR1 SGHNT and CDR2 YYREEE come from the germline V gene (reference sequence). Trimming removed 4 bases from V and 2 bases from J; junction bases left unmatched: 6.

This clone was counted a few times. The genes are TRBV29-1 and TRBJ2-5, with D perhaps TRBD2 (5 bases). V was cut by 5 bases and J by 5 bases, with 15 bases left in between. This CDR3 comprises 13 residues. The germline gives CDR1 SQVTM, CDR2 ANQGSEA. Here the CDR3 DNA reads TGCAGCGTTACTATAGCGCCCCAGGAGACCCAGTACTTC. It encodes CSVTIAPQETQYF. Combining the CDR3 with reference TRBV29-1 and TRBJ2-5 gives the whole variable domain SAVISQKPSRDICQRGTSLTIQCQVDSQVTMMFWYRQQPGQSLTLIATANQGSEATYESGFVIDKFPISRPNLTFSTLTVSNMSPEDSSIYLCSVTIAPQETQYFGPGTRLLVL.

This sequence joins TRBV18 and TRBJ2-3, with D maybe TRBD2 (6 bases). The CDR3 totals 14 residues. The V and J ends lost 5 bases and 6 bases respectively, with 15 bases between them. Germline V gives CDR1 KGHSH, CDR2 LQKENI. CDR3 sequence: CASSTGYREDTQYF. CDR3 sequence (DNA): TGTGCCAGCTCAACGGGTTACCGGGAGGATACGCAGTATTTT. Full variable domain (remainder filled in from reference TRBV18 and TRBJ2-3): NAGVMQNPRHLVRRRGQEARLRCSPMKGHSHVYWYRQLPEEGLKFMVYLQKENIIDESGMPKERFSAEFPKEGPSILRIQQVVRGDSAAYFCASSTGYREDTQYFGPGTRLTVL.

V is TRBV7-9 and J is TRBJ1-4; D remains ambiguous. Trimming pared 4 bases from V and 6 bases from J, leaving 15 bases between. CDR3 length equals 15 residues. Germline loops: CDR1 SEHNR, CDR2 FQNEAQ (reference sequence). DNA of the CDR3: TGTGCCAGCAGCTCCGACCAAGGGATAGATGAAAAACTGTTTTTT. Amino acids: CASSSDQGIDEKLFF.

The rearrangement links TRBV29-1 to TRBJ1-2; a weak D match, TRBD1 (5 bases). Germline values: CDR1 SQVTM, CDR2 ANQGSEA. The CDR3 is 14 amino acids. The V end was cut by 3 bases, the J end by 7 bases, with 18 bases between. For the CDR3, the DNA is TGCAGCGTTGAGAGACACGGGGGGACGCTTGGCTACACCTTC. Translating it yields CSVERHGGTLGYTF.